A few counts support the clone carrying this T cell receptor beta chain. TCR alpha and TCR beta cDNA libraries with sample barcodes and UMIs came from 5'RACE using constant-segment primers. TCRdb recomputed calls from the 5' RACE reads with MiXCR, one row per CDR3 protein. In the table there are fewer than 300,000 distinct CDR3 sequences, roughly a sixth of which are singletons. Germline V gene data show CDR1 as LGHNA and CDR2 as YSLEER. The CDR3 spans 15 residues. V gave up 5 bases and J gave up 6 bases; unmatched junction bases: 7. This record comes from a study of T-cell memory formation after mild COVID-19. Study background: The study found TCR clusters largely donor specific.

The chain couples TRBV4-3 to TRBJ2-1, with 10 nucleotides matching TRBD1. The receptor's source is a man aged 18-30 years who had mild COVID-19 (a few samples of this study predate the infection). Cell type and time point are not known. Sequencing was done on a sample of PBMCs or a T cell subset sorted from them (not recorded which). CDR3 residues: CASSVGDRGGNEQFF. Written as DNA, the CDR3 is TGCGCCAGCAGCGTGGGGGACAGGGGTGGCAATGAGCAGTTCTTC.